This TCR beta chain derives from a study of beta chain features in type 1 diabetes. Study-wide results and limits: Reads derived from cDNA could over-represent cells showing high TCR expression. In every one of the four CD4+ subsets, TCRB CDR3s were moderately but significantly shorter in Type 1 diabetes patients.

A note on this clone: The antigen remains undetermined.

Trimming shortened V by 1 base and J by 0 bases, and 6 bases separated the two germline ends. The CDR3 contains 15 residues. From germline, CDR1 is KGHSH and CDR2 LQKENI. The isolated RNA, all of it, was reverse transcribed, so expressed TCRB transcripts were what got sequenced. Only in-frame clones appear in the TCRdb table, and some are missing; sequencing was by immunoSEQ multiplex PCR. The table records 400,000 or so clones, around 12% of them present only once. The chain carries TRBV18 and TRBJ1-4; D might be TRBD1 (5 bases). The sequence came from a woman younger than 35 with type 1 diabetes. Sequenced sample: naive CD4+ T cells from blood. The CDR3: CASSPRQSTNEKLFF. In nucleotides, the CDR3 is TGTGCCAGCTCACCACGACAGTCAACTAATGAAAAACTGTTTTTT. Full variable domain (missing parts from reference TRBV18 and TRBJ1-4): NAGVMQNPRHLVRRRGQEARLRCSPMKGHSHVYWYRQLPEEGLKFMVYLQKENIIDESGMPKERFSAEFPKEGPSILRIQQVVRGDSAAYFCASSPRQSTNEKLFFGSGTQLSVL.